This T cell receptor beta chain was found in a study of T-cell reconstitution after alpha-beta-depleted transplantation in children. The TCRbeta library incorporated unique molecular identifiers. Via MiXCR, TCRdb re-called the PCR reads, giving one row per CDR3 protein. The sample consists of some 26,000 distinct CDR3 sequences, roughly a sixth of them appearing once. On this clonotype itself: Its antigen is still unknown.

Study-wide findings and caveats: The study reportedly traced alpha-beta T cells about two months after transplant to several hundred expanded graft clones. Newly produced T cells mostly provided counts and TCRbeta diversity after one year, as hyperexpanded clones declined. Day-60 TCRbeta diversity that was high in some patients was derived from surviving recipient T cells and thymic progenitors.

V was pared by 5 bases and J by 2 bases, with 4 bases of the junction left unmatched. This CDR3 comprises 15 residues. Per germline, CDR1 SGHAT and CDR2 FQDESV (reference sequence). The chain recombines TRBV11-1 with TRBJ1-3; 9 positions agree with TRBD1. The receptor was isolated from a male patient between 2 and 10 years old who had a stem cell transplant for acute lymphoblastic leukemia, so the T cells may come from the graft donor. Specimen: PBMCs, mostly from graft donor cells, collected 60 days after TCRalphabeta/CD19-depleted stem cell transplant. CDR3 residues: CASSLWTGAGNTIYF. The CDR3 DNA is TGTGCCAGCAGCCTCTGGACAGGGGCTGGAAACACCATATATTTT.